This is a list of T cell receptor beta chains from one sample in a study of blood T cell repertoires in COVID-19. TCRdb's copy holds only in-frame clones and misses some; the assay was immunoSEQ multiplex PCR. Of roughly 350,000 clones detected, over 80% appear once; the ten largest clones hold roughly 6%. Sequenced: peripheral blood. These receptors were obtained from a woman between 45 and 60 years old with COVID-19, enrolled during active disease. Each CDR3 is given with its conserved first and last residue. A D gene is named only where the DNA matches it firmly. The size field is filled for only some rows; it gives once, few, many or a size class.

d_call j_call v_call clone_size cdr3_length cdr3_aa cdr3_nt
TRBD2 TRBJ2-1 TRBV19 NA 17 CASSIPRGTSNYNEQFF TGTGCCAGTAGTATCCCCCGGGGGACTAGCAACTACAATGAGCAGTTCTTC
TRBD1 TRBJ2-1 TRBV11-3 NA 13 CASSVQGLDEQFF TGTGCCAGCAGCGTACAGGGGTTAGATGAGCAGTTCTTC
NA TRBJ1-2 TRBV19 NA 12 CASSMWPYGYTF TGTGCCAGTAGTATGTGGCCCTATGGCTACACCTTC
NA TRBJ1-4 TRBV3-1/TRBV3-2 NA 15 CASSRARQGTHQLFF TGTGCCAGCAGCCGCGCCCGCCAGGGTACTCACCAACTGTTTTTT
NA TRBJ2-5 TRBV7-5 NA 16 CARSLVYKGQKETQYF TGTGCCAGAAGCTTAGTTTACAAGGGACAGAAAGAGACCCAGTACTTC
NA TRBJ2-1 TRBV6-5 NA 13 CASSPGDVWEQFF TGTGCCAGCAGTCCCGGAGATGTTTGGGAGCAGTTCTTC
TRBD1 TRBJ2-7 TRBV6-4 NA 16 CASSGFDRGGTYEQYF TGTGCCAGCAGTGGGTTCGACAGGGGAGGCACCTACGAGCAGTACTTC
TRBD1 TRBJ1-4 TRBV6-5 NA 15 CASSDPGQGNEKLFF TGTGCCAGCAGCGATCCGGGACAGGGTAATGAAAAACTGTTTTTT
NA TRBJ1-1 TRBV30 few 13 CAWSAMMNTEAFF TGTGCCTGGAGTGCTATGATGAACACTGAAGCTTTCTTT
NA TRBJ1-2 TRBV19 NA 13 CASSRQMSYGYTF TGTGCCAGTAGTAGACAGATGTCCTATGGCTACACCTTC
TRBD2 TRBJ2-2 TRBV11-2 NA 15 CASSPSGGNTGELFF TGTGCCAGCAGCCCTAGCGGGGGGAACACCGGGGAGCTGTTTTTT
NA TRBJ2-1 TRBV12-5 NA 12 CASGQTAGMQFF TGTGCTAGTGGTCAGACCGCAGGGATGCAGTTCTTC
TRBD2 TRBJ2-1 TRBV5-4 NA 16 CASSRSSGSFYNEQFF TGTGCCAGCAGCCGTTCTAGCGGGAGCTTTTACAATGAGCAGTTCTTC
TRBD1 TRBJ2-1 TRBV27 once 13 CASSIGTGGKQFF TGTGCCAGCAGTATCGGGACAGGGGGAAAGCAGTTCTTC
TRBD1 TRBJ2-3 TRBV6-1 NA 20 CASSGLWTGDTPLSTDTQYF TGTGCCAGCAGTGGACTATGGACAGGGGACACGCCTCTAAGCACAGATACGCAGTATTTT
TRBD2 TRBJ2-3 TRBV5-1 NA 18 CASNPRTSGRPSGDTQYF TGCGCCAGCAACCCCCGGACTAGCGGGAGGCCGAGTGGGGATACGCAGTATTTT
NA TRBJ2-7 TRBV27 NA 15 CASSLFSGVLYEQYF TGTGCCAGCAGTTTATTTTCAGGGGTCCTCTACGAGCAGTACTTC
TRBD2 TRBJ2-1 TRBV19 once 16 CATSGTSGNPGGEQFF TGTGCCACCTCCGGGACTAGCGGGAATCCGGGGGGTGAGCAGTTCTTC
NA TRBJ1-1 TRBV29-1 NA 12 CSVDSKNTEAFF TGCAGCGTTGATAGTAAGAACACTGAAGCTTTCTTT
NA TRBJ1-2 TRBV18 NA 15 CASSPWPDSNYGYTF TGTGCCAGCTCACCATGGCCAGACTCTAACTATGGCTACACCTTC
TRBD1 TRBJ2-7 TRBV14 NA 15 CASSLGQAYFYEQYF TGTGCCAGCAGCCTGGGACAGGCTTATTTCTACGAGCAGTACTTC
NA TRBJ1-2 TRBV4-3 NA 15 CASSQADSANYGYTF TGCGCCAGCAGCCAAGCTGACAGCGCTAACTATGGCTACACCTTC
NA TRBJ2-5 TRBV11-2 NA 14 CASSLWGFQETQYF TGTGCCAGCAGCCTTTGGGGCTTCCAAGAGACCCAGTACTTC
NA TRBJ1-4 TRBV21-1 NA 15 CASSSNVRQTEKLFF TGTGCCAGCAGCAGTAACGTGAGACAAACGGAAAAACTGTTTTTT
NA TRBJ1-1 TRBV15 NA 13 CATSRESWRGAFF TGTGCCACCAGCAGAGAATCCTGGAGAGGAGCTTTCTTT
NA TRBJ1-2 TRBV6-1 once 13 CASSDWGDYGYTF TGTGCCAGCAGTGATTGGGGGGATTATGGCTACACCTTC
TRBD2 TRBJ2-7 TRBV30 once 13 CAWKWREIHEQYF TGTGCCTGGAAGTGGCGGGAGATCCACGAGCAGTACTTC
NA TRBJ1-1 TRBV6-5 NA 15 CASSRIQRVNTEAFF TGTGCCAGCAGTCGGATCCAGCGAGTGAACACTGAAGCTTTCTTT
TRBD1 TRBJ2-5 TRBV24-1 NA 16 CATSDPGTGVGETQYF TGTGCCACCAGTGATCCCGGGACAGGGGTGGGAGAGACCCAGTACTTC
TRBD1 TRBJ1-2 TRBV10-3 NA 16 CAISESGKGAGYGYTF TGTGCCATCAGTGAGTCGGGAAAGGGGGCAGGCTATGGCTACACCTTC
TRBD1 TRBJ1-2 TRBV6-5 once 13 CASNDRGLYGYTF TGTGCCAGCAACGACAGGGGGCTCTATGGCTACACCTTC
NA TRBJ1-2 TRBV7-2 NA 16 CASSLNFATAVDGYTF TGTGCCAGCAGCTTAAATTTCGCGACCGCGGTAGATGGCTACACCTTC
TRBD1 TRBJ1-6 TRBV30 NA 16 CAWSLWLTGYNSPLHF TGTGCCTGGAGTCTCTGGCTGACAGGGTATAATTCACCCCTCCACTTT
NA TRBJ1-1 TRBV19 once 12 CASSFGRAEAFF TGTGCCAGTAGTTTTGGGAGGGCTGAAGCTTTCTTT
NA TRBJ1-2 TRBV30 once 13 CAWSDQGIYGYTF TGTGCCTGGAGCGACCAGGGGATCTATGGCTACACCTTC
TRBD1 TRBJ1-5 TRBV30 NA 15 CAWSGKGAGNQPQHF TGTGCCTGGAGTGGAAAGGGGGCGGGCAATCAGCCCCAGCATTTT
NA TRBJ2-4 TRBV3-1/TRBV3-2 few 14 CASSPPGSGNIQYF TGTGCCAGCAGCCCCCCCGGGTCCGGGAACATTCAGTACTTC
NA TRBJ2-2 TRBV11-2 NA 14 CAHSERGGTGELFF TGTGCCCACTCTGAGAGGGGGGGAACCGGGGAGCTGTTTTTT
TRBD2 TRBJ2-7 TRBV19 NA 14 CASSIGRVGGEQYF TGTGCCAGTAGTATCGGGAGGGTGGGTGGCGAGCAGTACTTC
NA TRBJ2-2 TRBV6-6 NA 13 CASSYLDTGELFF TGTGCCAGCAGTTACTTAGACACCGGGGAGCTGTTTTTT
NA TRBJ1-3 TRBV9 NA 15 CASSSGTTSGNTIYF TGTGCCAGCAGCAGCGGGACAACCTCTGGAAACACCATATATTTT
NA TRBJ1-4 TRBV11-2 once 16 CASSLRWQASNEKLFF TGTGCCAGCAGCTTAAGGTGGCAGGCCTCTAATGAAAAACTGTTTTTT
TRBD2 TRBJ2-7 TRBV30 NA 18 CAWTPGLAGGPTTYEQYF TGTGCCTGGACTCCGGGACTAGCGGGAGGGCCCACGACCTACGAGCAGTACTTC
NA TRBJ2-5 TRBV12-5 NA 13 CASGSGILETQYF TGTGCTAGTGGTTCCGGGATTCTAGAGACCCAGTACTTC
NA TRBJ1-1 TRBV30 NA 13 CAWSRQLLYEAFF TGTGCCTGGAGTAGACAGCTGCTTTATGAAGCTTTCTTT
NA TRBJ2-1 TRBV7-8 NA 16 CASSLARRDFYNEQFF TGTGCCAGCAGCTTAGCGCGACGGGACTTCTACAATGAGCAGTTCTTC
NA TRBJ1-1 TRBV30 NA 13 CAWRAGTYTEAFF TGTGCCTGGAGGGCCGGGACTTACACTGAAGCTTTCTTT
TRBD1 TRBJ1-2 TRBV18 NA 13 CASSPPTGDGYTF TGTGCCAGCTCACCACCGACAGGGGATGGCTACACCTTC
TRBD2 TRBJ2-1 TRBV2 NA 17 CASRRTELAGGYNEQFF TGTGCCAGCAGGAGAACCGAGCTAGCGGGAGGCTACAATGAGCAGTTCTTC
NA TRBJ1-4 TRBV29-1 NA 13 CSAKTGTNEKLFF TGCAGCGCCAAGACAGGAACTAATGAAAAACTGTTTTTT
NA TRBJ1-1 TRBV20-1 NA 15 CSASVRRGRGTEAFF TGCAGTGCTAGTGTTCGGCGGGGTCGGGGGACTGAAGCTTTCTTT
NA TRBJ1-1 TRBV10-2 few 14 CASSESGGSYEAFF TGCGCCAGCAGTGAGTCGGGGGGTTCGTATGAAGCTTTCTTT
NA TRBJ2-7 TRBV10-1 NA 14 CASSESTSSYEQYF TGCGCCAGCAGTGAGTCGACTAGCTCCTACGAGCAGTACTTC
TRBD1 TRBJ1-6 TRBV30 NA 17 CAWRETGVESYNSPLHF TGTGCCTGGAGGGAAACAGGGGTTGAGTCCTATAATTCACCCCTCCACTTT
TRBD2 TRBJ2-7 TRBV4-1 NA 18 CASSPNTLAGQTAYEQYF TGCGCCAGCAGCCCGAACACCCTAGCGGGACAGACGGCCTACGAGCAGTACTTC
TRBD2 TRBJ2-2 TRBV6-1 NA 18 CASSAARGLAGATGELFF TGTGCCAGCAGTGCGGCACGAGGACTAGCGGGAGCTACCGGGGAGCTGTTTTTT
NA TRBJ1-3 TRBV20-1 NA 11 CSARGGNTIYF TGCAGTGCTCGGGGGGGTAACACCATATATTTT
TRBD2 TRBJ2-2 TRBV5-1 NA 18 CASSRNPGLAGLSGELFF TGCGCCAGCAGCCGAAATCCGGGACTAGCGGGGCTGAGCGGGGAGCTGTTTTTT
TRBD2 TRBJ2-1 TRBV4-3 NA 17 CASSRTSGSMAYNEQFF TGCGCCAGCAGCCGGACTAGCGGGAGTATGGCTTACAATGAGCAGTTCTTC